This TCR beta chain was sequenced for a study of blood T cell repertoires in COVID-19. The table came from immunoSEQ multiplex PCR; TCRdb's copy has only in-frame clones and leaves some out. The data contain roughly 160,000 clones, approximately 86% of them singletons. Germline lookup yields CDR1 MGHDK and CDR2 SYGVNS. The CDR3 runs 14 residues. V gave up 3 bases and J gave up 3 bases, with 10 bases separating them. This TCR was sampled from a man aged 55 to 70 with COVID-19, enrolled during active disease. The rearrangement uses TRBV25-1 and TRBJ2-3; TRBD1 is a possible D gene (6 bases). Sequencing was done on a sample of peripheral blood. DNA of the CDR3: TGTGCCAGCAGTGAGTACCAGGGGACAGATACGCAGTATTTT. The encoded protein is CASSEYQGTDTQYF.